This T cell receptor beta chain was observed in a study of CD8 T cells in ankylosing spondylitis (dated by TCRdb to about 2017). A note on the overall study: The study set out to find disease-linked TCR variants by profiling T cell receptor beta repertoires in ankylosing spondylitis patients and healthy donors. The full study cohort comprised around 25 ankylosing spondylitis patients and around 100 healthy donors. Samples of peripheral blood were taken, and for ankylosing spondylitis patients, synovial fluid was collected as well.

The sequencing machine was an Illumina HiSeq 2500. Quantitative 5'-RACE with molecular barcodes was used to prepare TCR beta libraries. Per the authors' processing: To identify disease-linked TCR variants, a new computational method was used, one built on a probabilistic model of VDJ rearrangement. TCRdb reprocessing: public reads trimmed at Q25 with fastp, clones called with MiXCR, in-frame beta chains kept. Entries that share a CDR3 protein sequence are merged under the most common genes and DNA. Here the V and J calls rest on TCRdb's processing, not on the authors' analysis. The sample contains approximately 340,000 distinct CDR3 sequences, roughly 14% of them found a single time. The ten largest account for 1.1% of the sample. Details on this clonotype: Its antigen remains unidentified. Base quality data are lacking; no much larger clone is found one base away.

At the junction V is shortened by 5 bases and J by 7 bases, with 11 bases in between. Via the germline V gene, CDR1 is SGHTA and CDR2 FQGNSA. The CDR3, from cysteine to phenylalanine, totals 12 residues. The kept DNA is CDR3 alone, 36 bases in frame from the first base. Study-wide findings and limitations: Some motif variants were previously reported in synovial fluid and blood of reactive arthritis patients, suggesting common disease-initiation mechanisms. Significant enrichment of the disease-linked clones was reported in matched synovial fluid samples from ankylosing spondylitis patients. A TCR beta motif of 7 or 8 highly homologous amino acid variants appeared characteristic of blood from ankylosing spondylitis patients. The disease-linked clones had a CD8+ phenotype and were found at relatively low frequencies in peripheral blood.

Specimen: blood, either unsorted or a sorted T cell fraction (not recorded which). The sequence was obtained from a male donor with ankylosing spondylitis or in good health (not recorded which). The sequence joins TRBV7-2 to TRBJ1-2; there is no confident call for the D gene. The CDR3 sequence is CASSAGPFGYTF. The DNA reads TGTGCCAGCAGCGCCGGCCCCTTTGGCTACACCTTC.